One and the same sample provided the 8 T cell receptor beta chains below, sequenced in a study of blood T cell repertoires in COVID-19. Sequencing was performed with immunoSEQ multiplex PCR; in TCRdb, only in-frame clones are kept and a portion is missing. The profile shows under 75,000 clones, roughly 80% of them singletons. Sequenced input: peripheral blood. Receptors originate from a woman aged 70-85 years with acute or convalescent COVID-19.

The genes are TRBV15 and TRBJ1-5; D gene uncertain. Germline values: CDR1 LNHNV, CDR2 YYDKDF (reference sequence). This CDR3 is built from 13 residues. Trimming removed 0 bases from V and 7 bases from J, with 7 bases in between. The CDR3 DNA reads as TGTGCCACCAGCAGAGATCGGGGACAGCCCCAGCATTTT. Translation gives CATSRDRGQPQHF.

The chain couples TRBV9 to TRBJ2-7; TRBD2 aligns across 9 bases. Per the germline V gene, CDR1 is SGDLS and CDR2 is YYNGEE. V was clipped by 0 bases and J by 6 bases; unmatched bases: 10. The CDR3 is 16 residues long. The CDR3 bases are TGTGCCAGCAGCGTAGCTGCGGGGGGGATTCTCCCCGAGCAGTACTTC. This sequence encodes CASSVAAGGILPEQYF.

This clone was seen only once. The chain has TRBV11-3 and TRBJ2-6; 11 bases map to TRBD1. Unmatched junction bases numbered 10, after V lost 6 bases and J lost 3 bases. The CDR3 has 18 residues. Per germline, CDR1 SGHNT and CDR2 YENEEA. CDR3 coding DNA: TGTGCCAGCAGATTGGACAGGGGGCTGAGTCGTGGGGCCAACGTCCTGACTTTC. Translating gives CASRLDRGLSRGANVLTF. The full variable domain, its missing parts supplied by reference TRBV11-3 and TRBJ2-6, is EAGVVQSPRYKIIEKKQPVAFWCNPISGHNTLYWYLQNLGQGPELLIRYENEEAVDDSQLPKDRFSAERLKGVDSTLKIQPAELGDSAVYLCASRLDRGLSRGANVLTFGAGSRLTVL.

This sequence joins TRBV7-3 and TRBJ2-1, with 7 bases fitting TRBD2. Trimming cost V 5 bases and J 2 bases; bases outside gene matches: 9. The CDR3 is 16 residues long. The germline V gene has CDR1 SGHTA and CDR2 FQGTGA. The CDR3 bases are TGTGCCAGCAGCGCAACCGCCGGGACTACCTACAATGAGCAGTTCTTC. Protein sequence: CASSATAGTTYNEQFF.

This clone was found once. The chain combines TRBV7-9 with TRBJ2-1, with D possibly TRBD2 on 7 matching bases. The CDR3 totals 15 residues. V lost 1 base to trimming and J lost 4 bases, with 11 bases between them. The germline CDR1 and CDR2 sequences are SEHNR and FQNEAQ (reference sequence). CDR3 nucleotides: TGTGCCAGCAGCTTAGGCGGGGGCGCATACAATGAGCAGTTCTTC. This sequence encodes CASSLGGGAYNEQFF.

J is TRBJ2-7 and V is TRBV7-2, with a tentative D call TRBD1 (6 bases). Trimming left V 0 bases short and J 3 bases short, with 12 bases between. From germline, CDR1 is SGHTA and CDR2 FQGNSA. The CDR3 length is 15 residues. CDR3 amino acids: CASSLAPGDNYEQYF. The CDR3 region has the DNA TGTGCCAGCAGCTTAGCGCCAGGGGACAACTACGAGCAGTACTTC.

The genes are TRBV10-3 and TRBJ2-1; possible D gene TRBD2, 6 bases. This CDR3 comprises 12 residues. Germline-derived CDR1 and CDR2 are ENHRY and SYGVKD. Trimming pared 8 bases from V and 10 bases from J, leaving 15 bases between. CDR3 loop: CAISGEVKEQFF. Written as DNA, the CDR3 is TGTGCCATCTCGGGGGAGGTAAAAGAGCAGTTCTTC.

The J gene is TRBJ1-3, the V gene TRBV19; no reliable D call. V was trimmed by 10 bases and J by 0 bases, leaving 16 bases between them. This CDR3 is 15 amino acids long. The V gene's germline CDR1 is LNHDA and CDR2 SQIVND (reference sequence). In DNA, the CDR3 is TGTGCCACCGCGGAGGCCGCCAACTCTGGAAACACCATATATTTT. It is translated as CATAEAANSGNTIYF.